One sample yielded the 20 T cell receptor beta chains listed below, sequenced in a study of T cells after yellow fever vaccination. TCRdb passed the 5' RACE reads through MiXCR, listing each CDR3 protein once. The sample lists about 58,000 distinct CDR3 sequences, approximately 6% occurring once. This specimen was PBMCs, either bulk or a sorted T-cell subset (CD4+, CD8+, memory, or dextramer-sorted; not recorded which), taken on the day of the yellow fever booster vaccination. These receptors were obtained from a man younger than 35 who received the YFV17D yellow fever vaccine.

This clonotype was detected only a few times. The CDR3 sequence: CAWSAEYGSGANVLTF. DNA for the CDR3: TGTGCCTGGTCAGCGGAATATGGCTCTGGGGCCAACGTCCTGACTTTC. This chain links TRBV30 with TRBJ2-6, with D perhaps TRBD2 (5 bases). V lost 5 bases and J lost 0, with 14 bases in between. This CDR3 contains 16 residues. CDR1 and CDR2 from the germline V gene are GTSNPN and SVGIG (reference sequence).

This clonotype was detected a few times. The genes are TRBV7-2 and TRBJ2-7; tentative D call: TRBD1 (6 bases). Trimming stripped 3 bases from V and 6 bases from J, with 24 bases between. The germline V gene encodes CDR1 SGHTA and CDR2 FQGNSA. The CDR3 contains 17 residues. CDR3 coding DNA: TGTGCCAGCAGCTTCAGGGGACCGGGACAATCCTTCTCCGAGCAGTACTTC. It encodes CASSFRGPGQSFSEQYF.

The chain recombines TRBV7-9 with TRBJ1-1; D is undetermined. V dropped 2 bases and J dropped 3 bases, with 10 bases sitting between them. The germline V gene has CDR1 SEHNR and CDR2 FQNEAQ (reference sequence). The CDR3 spans 14 residues. The CDR3 DNA follows: TGTGCCAGCAGCTTACCAGGTTCTTACACTGAAGCTTTCTTT. This translates into CASSLPGSYTEAFF.

Many counts were recorded for this clonotype. This chain uses TRBV20-1 with TRBJ1-1; D ambiguous. CDR3 length: 12 amino acids. Germline V gives CDR1 DFQATT, CDR2 SNEGSKA (reference sequence). V lost 6 bases and J 11 bases, leaving 19 bases between the germline ends. CDR3 sequence reads: CSAPDHFPSAFF. For the CDR3, the DNA is TGCAGTGCCCCAGACCATTTCCCGTCGGCTTTCTTT.

This clonotype has more than one count but fewer than ten. The rearrangement links TRBV7-9 to TRBJ2-1, with TRBD2 matching over 15 bases. This CDR3 region has 17 residues. The J segment lost 3 bases and the V segment lost 4 bases, leaving 4 bases of the junction unmatched. Germline loops: CDR1 SEHNR, CDR2 FQNEAQ (reference sequence). Written as DNA, the CDR3 is TGTGCCAGCAGCTCCGGACTAGCGGGGGGGCACTACAATGAGCAGTTCTTC. Encoded protein: CASSSGLAGGHYNEQFF.

This chain uses TRBV28 with TRBJ2-2; 7 nucleotides agree with TRBD1. The trim removed 5 bases at V and 3 bases at J, leaving 12 bases unmatched. Germline assignment: CDR1 MDHEN and CDR2 SYDVKM. The CDR3 runs to 17 residues. The DNA for the CDR3 is TGTGCCAGCAGTGAGCTACCGGGACAGACAGACACCGGGGAGCTGTTTTTT. Its translation: CASSELPGQTDTGELFF.

This clonotype was seen many times. CDR3 in amino acids: CASSGYRGGPGELFF. The CDR3 DNA reads TGTGCCAGCAGCGGGTACAGGGGCGGACCCGGGGAGCTGTTTTTT. The chain links TRBV9 to TRBJ2-2; 7 nucleotides line up with TRBD1. Germline V gene lookup returns CDR1 SGDLS and CDR2 YYNGEE. J was trimmed by 6 bases and V by 3 bases; bases with no gene match: 8. The CDR3 totals 15 residues.

In its sample, this clonotype was seen many times. The chain joins TRBV6-5 to TRBJ1-1; D may be TRBD1 (5 bases). The CDR3 loop spans 15 amino acids. V lost 0 bases and J lost 0, with 8 bases in between. Per the germline V gene, CDR1 is MNHEY and CDR2 is SVGAGI. The CDR3, as DNA: TGTGCCAGCAGTTACTCGGGGGGGATGAACACTGAAGCTTTCTTT. Its translation is CASSYSGGMNTEAFF.

In this sample, this clonotype turned up a few times. The chain recombines TRBV4-3 with TRBJ1-4, with TRBD1 identical over 7 bases. With 1 base clipped from V and 1 base from J, the junction kept 15 bases outside the gene matches. The CDR3 runs 20 residues. CDR1 and CDR2 (germline): LGHNA, YSLEER. In DNA, the CDR3 is TGCGCCAGCAGCCAAGGCCGACAGGGTACCCCCGGGCTAACTAATGAAAAACTGTTTTTT. The encoded protein is CASSQGRQGTPGLTNEKLFF.

This clonotype has a count of ten or more. This chain uses TRBV29-1 with TRBJ2-5; D uncertain. Trimming left V 3 bases short and J 1 base short, with 9 bases between. Per germline, CDR1 SQVTM and CDR2 ANQGSEA. The CDR3 is 13 amino acids. The CDR3 sequence is CSVEVGVQETQYF. The DNA of the CDR3 is TGCAGCGTTGAGGTCGGCGTCCAAGAGACCCAGTACTTC.

This clonotype was counted a few times. This chain connects TRBV5-1 to TRBJ1-2; a possible D gene is TRBD1 (5 bases). Looked up from germline, CDR1 is SGHRS and CDR2 is YFSETQ. Deletions cut 1 base from V and 7 bases from J, with 11 bases between. The CDR3 contains 13 residues. CDR3: CASSLSGGSGYTF. The CDR3 coding sequence is TGCGCCAGCAGCTTGAGTGGGGGAAGTGGCTACACCTTC.

The V and J genes are TRBV4-1 and TRBJ1-1; D is undetermined. Trimming cost V 9 bases and J 4 bases, with 9 bases left between them. CDR1 is MGHRA, CDR2 YSYEKL, per germline. The CDR3 covers 11 residues. CDR3 DNA sequence: TGCGCCAGTACATGGGGCACTGAAGCTTTCTTT. This codes for CASTWGTEAFF.

Many counts were recorded for this clonotype. At one boundary the junction diverges from the germline segment, which might be a read error. The chain uses TRBV7-9 and TRBJ1-5; perhaps TRBD1 as D (5 bases). Germline V CDR1 and CDR2: SEHNR, FQNEAQ (reference sequence). The CDR3 spans 12 residues. The CDR3 loop reads CASSSWDFPRHF. In DNA, the CDR3 is TGTGCCAGCAGCTCCTGGGACTTCCCCCGGCATTTT. Using reference TRBV7-9 and TRBJ1-5 for the parts outside the CDR3, the full variable domain is DTGVSQNPRHKITKRGQNVTFRCDPISEHNRLYWYRQTLGQGPEFLTYFQNEAQLEKSRLLSDRFSAERPKGSFSTLEIQRTEQGDSAMYLCASSSWDFPRHFGDGTRLSIL.

This chain links TRBV10-3 with TRBJ2-7; possibly TRBD2 for D (6 bases). Trimming removed 6 bases at V and 3 bases at J, with 12 bases between. Looked up from germline, CDR1 is ENHRY and CDR2 is SYGVKD. This CDR3 has 13 residues. The CDR3 here is CAIRGPGGYEQYF. DNA of the CDR3: TGTGCCATCAGGGGGCCCGGGGGCTACGAGCAGTACTTC.

A word on this clonotype: A much larger clonotype is one base distant, so this may be a read error. The chain recombines TRBV29-1 with TRBJ2-5, with 8 nucleotides matching TRBD1. The germline V gene encodes CDR1 SQVTM and CDR2 ANQGSEA. CDR3 length equals 15 residues. In nucleotides, the CDR3 is TGCAGCTTTGAAGCCGCGGACAGGGAACAAGAGACCCAGTACTTC. It encodes CSFEAADREQETQYF.

This clonotype came up many times. The CDR3 nucleotides read TGTGCCAGCAGTTTACTAGCGGGGGGGTACAATGAGCAGTTCTTC. This sequence encodes CASSLLAGGYNEQFF. The V gene is TRBV27, the J gene TRBJ2-1; TRBD2 aligns across 12 bases. This CDR3 contains 15 residues. Trimming at V came to 2 bases and at J to 4 bases, leaving 0 bases not matched to a gene. Germline V lookup: CDR1 MNHEY, CDR2 SMNVEV (reference sequence).

This clonotype appeared many times. This rearrangement joins TRBV7-9 to TRBJ2-3, with 12 nucleotides matching TRBD2. CDR1 SEHNR and CDR2 FQNEAQ come from the germline V gene (reference sequence). With 2 bases clipped from V and 4 bases from J, the junction kept 4 bases outside the gene matches. The CDR3 has 16 amino acids. Here the CDR3 DNA reads TGTGCCAGCAGCTTACGGCCTAGCGGGGGGGCAGATACGCAGTATTTT. Residues: CASSLRPSGGADTQYF.

This chain connects TRBV25-1 to TRBJ2-3; perhaps TRBD2 as D (6 bases). In germline, CDR1 is MGHDK, CDR2 SYGVNS. Trimming pared 7 bases from V and 11 bases from J, leaving 19 bases between. The CDR3 loop spans 13 amino acids. CDR3 sequence (DNA): TGTGCCAGCACCTATAGGGAGGCGGGGAGGCAGTATTTT. It codes for CASTYREAGRQYF.

The V gene is TRBV5-1, the J gene TRBJ2-7, with D tentatively TRBD1 (5 bases). The V end was cut by 0 bases, the J end by 7 bases, with 20 bases between. Germline V gene sequence: CDR1 SGHRS, CDR2 YFSETQ. The CDR3 runs 16 residues. CDR3 in amino acids: CASSLDGSLGPAEQYF. As DNA, the CDR3 is TGCGCCAGCAGCTTGGATGGAAGCTTGGGGCCGGCGGAGCAGTACTTC.

V usage is TRBV5-5 and J usage is TRBJ2-7; 7 bases line up with TRBD1. Unmatched junction bases numbered 3, after V lost 3 bases and J lost 3 bases. The germline CDR1 and CDR2 sequences are SGHKS and YYEKEE (reference sequence). This CDR3 contains 13 residues. The CDR3 DNA sequence: TGTGCCAGCAGCTCACCAGGGGGCTACGAGCAGTACGTC. Translation: CASSSPGGYEQYV.